This note documents a single T cell receptor (beta chain) sequence. The data were obtained in a study of blood T cell repertoires in COVID-19. Background on the study: Acute-phase and convalescent COVID-19 samples originated in the United States, Italy and Spain.

Source study methods: Quantification of nucleated cells was approximated via reference gene primer amplification. Here immunoSEQ multiplex PCR was the method, and the copy in TCRdb shows in-frame clones only, minus some. The V and J calls and clone size come from that table; D and trimming were worked out from the DNA. The table lists about 480,000 clones, roughly 89% of them singletons. Germline loops: CDR1 MDHEN, CDR2 SYDVKM. The CDR3 is made up of 15 amino acids. V dropped 2 bases and J dropped 6 bases, with 15 bases sitting between them. The sequencing sample was made of peripheral blood. The clonotype was recovered from a woman younger than 45 with acute or convalescent COVID-19. This sequence joins TRBV28 and TRBJ2-3; possible D gene TRBD1, 5 bases. The CDR3 DNA reads as TGTGCCAGCAGTTTACAGGGAAAAATCCCGGATACGCAGTATTTT. Its protein product is CASSLQGKIPDTQYF.